This T cell receptor beta chain was observed in a study of cytomegalovirus exposure and HLA in healthy donors. General study findings and limits: In the approximately 130 validation repertoires, more than 85% of cluster scores exceeded 0, per a later analysis. In vitro testing confirmed a few CMV-associated chains as specific for CMV antigens. Reportedly, diagnosis of cytomegalovirus status by the classifier showed high specificity and sensitivity.

This clone was observed a single time. Antigen unknown. This CDR3 is built from 16 residues. Trimming shortened V by 2 bases and J by 4 bases, and 18 bases separated the two germline ends. The germline CDR1 and CDR2 sequences are SGHTS and YDEGEE. Only in-frame clones appear in the TCRdb table, and some are missing; sequencing was by immunoSEQ multiplex PCR. The table has some 130,000 clones, approximately 87% seen once; the top ten hold about 6.9%. This clonotype was sampled from a woman in her late teens or twenties in good health and CMV-seropositive. V usage is TRBV5-8 and J usage is TRBJ1-1; weak D call: TRBD1 (6 bases). Sequenced sample: PBMCs. The CDR3 nucleotides are TGTGCCAGCAGCTTCCAGGGGAAAGTCTTGTCCACTGAAGCTTTCTTT. Translation: CASSFQGKVLSTEAFF. Together with reference TRBV5-8 and TRBJ1-1, the CDR3 gives the full variable domain: EAGVTQSPTHLIKTRGQQATLRCSPISGHTSVYWYQQALGLGLQFLLWYDEGEERNRGNFPPRFSGRQFPNYSSELNVNALELEDSALYLCASSFQGKVLSTEAFFGQGTRLTVV.